This TCR beta chain was sequenced for a study of blood T cell repertoires in COVID-19. For the study at large: Samples of COVID-19 (acute and convalescent) were obtained from the United States, Italy and Spain. In each case, the material was cDNA or gDNA derived from T cells, B-cell-depleted T cells, or PBMCs.

In the study's own analysis: Scientists estimated how many nucleated cells there were by amplifying reference gene primers. Clones were read by immunoSEQ multiplex PCR, and TCRdb kept only the in-frame ones, dropping some. That table furnishes V, J and clone size, whereas the DNA furnished D and trimming. The sample lists around 300,000 clones, roughly 87% occurring once. Trimming cost V 5 bases and J 9 bases, with 8 bases left between them. The germline gives CDR1 MDHEN, CDR2 SYDVKM. This CDR3 region has 11 residues. The sequencing input was peripheral blood. This clonotype was sampled from a man aged 45 to 65 with active or convalescent COVID-19. The chain uses TRBV28 and TRBJ2-1; no reliable D call. The CDR3 here is CASSIRGEQFF. Here the CDR3 DNA reads TGTGCCAGCAGTATCCGCGGTGAGCAGTTCTTC.